Listed below are T cell receptor beta chains from one sample, sequenced in a study of blood T cell repertoires in COVID-19. TCRdb's copy holds only in-frame clones and misses some; the assay was immunoSEQ multiplex PCR. Of about 190,000 clones in the sample, more than 70% were seen once. The sample consisted of peripheral blood. Source of these receptors: a woman of 80 years or more with active or convalescent COVID-19. Both conserved end residues are part of each CDR3. The order of the fields is V gene, J gene, clone size, CDR3 protein. A row's size may be missing; if present it is once, few, many or a size class.

V gene: TRBV18; J gene: TRBJ2-1; clone size: -; CDR3 protein: CASSPEGVVVNEQFF
V gene: TRBV6-2/TRBV6-3; J gene: TRBJ1-3; clone size: -; CDR3 protein: CASSYSAASGNTIYF
V gene: TRBV10-3; J gene: TRBJ2-3; clone size: once; CDR3 protein: CAITASVTDTQYF
V gene: TRBV28; J gene: TRBJ1-2; clone size: -; CDR3 protein: CASRAGLRSYGYTF
V gene: TRBV4-3; J gene: TRBJ1-2; clone size: -; CDR3 protein: CASSQASGSGGYGYTF
V gene: TRBV15; J gene: TRBJ1-3; clone size: -; CDR3 protein: CATSRDGEMFAGNTIYF
V gene: TRBV19; J gene: TRBJ1-2; clone size: few; CDR3 protein: CASTVSLGGHRYGYTF
V gene: TRBV6-1; J gene: TRBJ2-5; clone size: -; CDR3 protein: CASSVRASGAQETQYF
V gene: TRBV4-3; J gene: TRBJ1-1; clone size: -; CDR3 protein: CASSQEEGAAEAFF
V gene: TRBV4-1; J gene: TRBJ1-4; clone size: -; CDR3 protein: CASSQPLNEKLFF